What follows are 10 T cell receptor beta chains derived from one specimen sequenced in a study of radiation and T cells in renal cell carcinoma. TCRdb's table, derived via immunoSEQ multiplex PCR, lists solely in-frame clones and lacks some. Here the sample spans roughly 3,600 clones, 76% being singletons. The treatment: treatment-naive control, cytoreductive nephrectomy. The sample in question was tumor tissue, obtained from a patient whose treatment was nephrectomy without radiotherapy. Receptors originate from a man aged 50 or older with renal cell carcinoma.

This chain links TRBV30 with TRBJ2-2; D remains ambiguous. The CDR3 totals 15 residues. Germline CDR1 is GTSNPN and CDR2 is SVGIG (reference sequence). Between the trimmed V and J ends, which lost 0 bases and 3 bases, there was a span of 11 bases. This CDR3 is CAWSVNTGDTGELFF. The CDR3 region has the DNA TGTGCCTGGAGTGTAAACACGGGTGACACCGGGGAGCTGTTTTTT.

The chain is built from TRBV29-1 and TRBJ2-1, with TRBD2 matching over 11 bases. J lost 7 bases, V lost 3 bases, and 8 bases had no gene match. CDR1 and CDR2 (germline): SQVTM, ANQGSEA. This CDR3 contains 15 residues. In DNA, the CDR3 is TGCAGCGTTGATGGTCTAGCGGGAGGATTTAATGAGCAGTTCTTC. This sequence encodes CSVDGLAGGFNEQFF.

The chain joins TRBV9 to TRBJ2-4; D is possibly TRBD2 (6 bases). The V and J ends lost 0 bases and 8 bases respectively, with 15 bases between them. The CDR3 totals 15 residues. CDR1 and CDR2 (germline): SGDLS, YYNGEE. Here the CDR3 reads CASSVAGLQADIQYF. CDR3 nucleotide sequence: TGTGCCAGCAGCGTAGCTGGACTACAAGCGGACATTCAGTACTTC.

The chain joins TRBV19 to TRBJ2-5, with D hard to call. This CDR3 spans 11 amino acids. V lost 1 base and J 5 bases, leaving 2 bases between the germline ends. In germline, CDR1 is LNHDA, CDR2 SQIVND (reference sequence). DNA for the CDR3: TGTGCCAGTAGTATAGCGGAGACCCAGTACTTC. It is translated as CASSIAETQYF.

This sequence joins TRBV9 and TRBJ2-1; 11 bases match TRBD2. The CDR3 has 19 residues. CDR1 is SGDLS, CDR2 YYNGEE, per germline. J lost 4 bases, V lost 0 bases, and 12 bases had no gene match. The CDR3 sequence: CASSVAINTGLAAYNEQFF. The CDR3 nucleotides read TGTGCCAGCAGCGTAGCTATAAATACGGGACTAGCGGCTTACAATGAGCAGTTCTTC.

The V and J genes are TRBV7-9 and TRBJ2-7; D is uncertain. The length of the CDR3 is 12 residues. With 5 bases removed from V and 4 bases from J, the gap between germline ends came to 9 bases. CDR1 and CDR2 from the germline V gene are SEHNR and FQNEAQ (reference sequence). CDR3 bases: TGTGCCAGCAGCCTCGTACCGTACGAGCAGTACTTC. Residues: CASSLVPYEQYF.

The rearrangement links TRBV7-6 to TRBJ2-2; perhaps TRBD2 as D (5 bases). From germline, CDR1 is SGHVS and CDR2 FNYEAQ. Trimming removed 2 bases at V and 5 bases at J, with 9 bases between. The CDR3 length is 14 residues. The CDR3 loop reads CASSLRELTGELFF. DNA of the CDR3: TGTGCCAGCAGCTTAAGGGAGCTAACCGGGGAGCTGTTTTTT.

The chain recombines TRBV7-2 with TRBJ2-7; 14 bases line up with TRBD2. Per germline, CDR1 SGHTA and CDR2 FQGNSA. The CDR3 is 15 amino acids. The junction had 9 bases not matched to a gene; V was cut back by 2 bases and J by 12 bases. The CDR3 nucleotides are TGTGCCAGCAGCTTATCCGGACTAGCGGGGGGTGACTGGTACTTC. Amino acid sequence: CASSLSGLAGGDWYF.

With respect to this clone: Within the sample, other DNA sequences also encode this same CDR3. The chain joins TRBV9 to TRBJ2-1; D possibly corresponds to TRBD1 (6 bases). This CDR3 has 14 residues. The V gene lost 0 bases and the J gene lost 4 bases, with 8 bases spanning the gap. Germline V lookup: CDR1 SGDLS, CDR2 YYNGEE. CDR3: CASSVGDTYNEQFF. The CDR3 coding sequence is TGTGCCAGCAGCGTAGGGGACACTTACAATGAGCAGTTCTTC. The full variable domain, with the rest looked up from reference TRBV9 and TRBJ2-1, is DSGVTQTPKHLITATGQRVTLRCSPRSGDLSVYWYQQSLDQGLQFLIQYYNGEERAKGNILERFSAQQFPDLHSELNLSSLELGDSALYFCASSVGDTYNEQFFGPGTRLTVL.

V usage is TRBV2 and J usage is TRBJ2-1, with D unresolved. The CDR3 is 10 amino acids. V lost 11 bases to trimming and J lost 6 bases, with 8 bases between them. The V gene's germline CDR1 is SNHLY and CDR2 FYNNEI. The CDR3 DNA reads TGTGCCTCTGGTTCCAATGAGCAGTTCTTC. Translation: CASGSNEQFF.